The next 27 T cell receptor beta chains were all read from a single sample in a study of CD8 T cells in ankylosing spondylitis. TCRdb re-derived calls from the 5' RACE reads in MiXCR, one entry per CDR3 protein. The sample has approximately 540,000 distinct CDR3 sequences; roughly an eighth are singletons. These receptors have no identified antigens. Study-level points and caveats: Seemingly characteristic of ankylosing spondylitis blood was a TCR beta motif consisting of 7 or 8 highly homologous variants.

The specimen was blood, either unsorted or a sorted T cell fraction (not recorded which). The receptors come from a male donor with ankylosing spondylitis.

The sample holds one count of this clonotype. The CDR3 loop reads CASSQGTGYTGELFF. The CDR3 DNA reads as TGTGCCAGCTCGCAAGGGACAGGTTACACCGGGGAGCTGTTTTTT. The J gene is TRBJ2-2, the V gene TRBV18; TRBD1 matches 8 bases. The CDR3 sequence is 15 residues long. V lost 6 bases to trimming and J lost 3 bases; unmatched junction nucleotides: 6. The germline V gene has CDR1 KGHSH and CDR2 LQKENI. The full variable domain, its missing parts supplied by reference TRBV18 and TRBJ2-2, is NAGVMQNPRHLVRRRGQEARLRCSPMKGHSHVYWYRQLPEEGLKFMVYLQKENIIDESGMPKERFSAEFPKEGPSILRIQQVVRGDSAAYFCASSQGTGYTGELFFGEGSRLTVL.

The sample holds a few counts of this clonotype. J is TRBJ1-1 and V is TRBV18; D is ambiguous. Per the germline V gene, CDR1 is KGHSH and CDR2 is LQKENI. The CDR3 has 13 amino acids. Trimming removed 2 bases from V and 5 bases from J, with 9 bases in between. CDR3 in amino acids: CASSPGGQTEAFF. CDR3 nucleotide sequence: TGTGCCAGCTCACCAGGAGGGCAAACTGAAGCTTTCTTT.

This clonotype was counted many times. The genes are TRBV11-2 and TRBJ2-3, with D perhaps matching TRBD2 (5 bases). Deletions cut 2 bases from V and 4 bases from J, with 10 bases between. The CDR3 spans 14 residues. Germline-derived CDR1 and CDR2 are SGHAT and FQNNGV. In nucleotides, the CDR3 is TGTGCCAGCAGCTTAAGAGGGAGTGCAGATACGCAGTATTTT. Its translation is CASSLRGSADTQYF.

CDR3 in DNA: TGTGCCAGCAGTTTATTAGGACTAGCGGGAGATGAGCAGTTCTTC. This translates into CASSLLGLAGDEQFF. V gene TRBV12-3 or TRBV12-4 combines with J gene TRBJ2-1; 13 bases match TRBD2. The CDR3 totals 15 residues. After removal of 2 bases from V and 8 bases from J, the junction contained 3 bases not matched to a gene.

This clonotype has only a few counts. V is TRBV10-3 and J is TRBJ2-3; 8 nucleotides agree with TRBD2. The germline V gene encodes CDR1 ENHRY and CDR2 SYGVKD. Trimming took 4 bases from V and 1 from J; bases not matched to a gene: 7. This CDR3 is built from 16 residues. This chain's CDR3 is CAISVVAGRGTDTQYF. CDR3 nucleotide sequence: TGTGCCATCAGTGTGGTAGCGGGACGAGGCACAGATACGCAGTATTTT.

This clonotype was found many times. V and J are TRBV28 and TRBJ1-2; D is perhaps TRBD1 (5 bases). The V end was cut by 3 bases, the J end by 8 bases, with 13 bases between. The CDR3 is 13 amino acids. CDR1 is MDHEN, CDR2 SYDVKM, per germline. In DNA form, the CDR3 reads TGTGCCAGCAGTTTCTTCCAGGGTGGGGGCTACACCTTC. Its translation is CASSFFQGGGYTF.

V is TRBV3-1 and J is TRBJ2-5; 8 bases map to TRBD2. There are 17 residues in the CDR3. V was clipped by 0 bases and J by 9 bases; unmatched bases: 15. Germline assignment: CDR1 LGHDT and CDR2 YNNKEL (reference sequence). DNA for the CDR3: TGTGCCAGCAGCCAAGACCAAGCGGGAGAGGTCCTTAGGGCCCAGTACTTC. Residues: CASSQDQAGEVLRAQYF.

This clonotype was observed a single time. This sequence joins TRBV7-2 and TRBJ2-3, with TRBD2 matching 12 bases. J gave up 4 bases and V 9 bases, and 5 bases lay outside the gene matches. Per the germline V gene, CDR1 is SGHTA and CDR2 is FQGNSA. The CDR3 is 14 amino acids. CDR3 amino acids: CASETSGRADTQYF. As DNA, the CDR3 is TGTGCCAGTGAGACTAGCGGGAGAGCAGATACGCAGTATTTT. The whole variable domain, remainder taken from reference TRBV7-2 and TRBJ2-3, is GAGVSQSPSNKVTEKGKDVELRCDPISGHTALYWYRQSLGQGLEFLIYFQGNSAPDKSGLPSDRFSAERTGGSVSTLTIQRTQQEDSAVYLCASETSGRADTQYFGPGTRLTVL.

The rearrangement uses TRBV12-3 or TRBV12-4 and TRBJ2-7; D unclear. Trimming stripped 4 bases from V and 2 bases from J, with 6 bases between. The CDR3 has 12 amino acids. The CDR3 here is CASSYSPYEQYF. DNA for the CDR3: TGTGCCAGCAGTTACAGCCCCTACGAGCAGTACTTC.

This clonotype has only a few counts. J is TRBJ2-7 and V is TRBV18, with D possibly called TRBD1 or TRBD2 (5 bases each). The CDR3 has 13 residues. Germline V gene sequence: CDR1 KGHSH, CDR2 LQKENI. The V end was cut by 4 bases, the J end by 6 bases, with 13 bases between. Here the CDR3 DNA reads TGTGCCAGCTCACTGGATGGGACCGTCGAGCAGTACGTC. As protein: CASSLDGTVEQYV.

Only a few counts were recorded for this clonotype. CDR3 residues: CASSPQGGASYEQYV. DNA of the CDR3: TGTGCCAGCTCACCACAGGGAGGGGCCTCCTACGAGCAGTACGTC. V and J are TRBV18 and TRBJ2-7, with 7 bases that match TRBD2. Germline loops: CDR1 KGHSH, CDR2 LQKENI. The junction had 3 bases not matched to a gene; V was cut back by 1 base and J by 0 bases. The CDR3 is made up of 15 amino acids.

The chain carries TRBV30 and TRBJ1-2; D is unclear. The V and J ends lost 4 bases and 4 bases respectively, with 13 bases between them. The CDR3 extends over 13 amino acids. Germline V gives CDR1 GTSNPN, CDR2 SVGIG (reference sequence). In DNA form, the CDR3 reads TGTGCCTGGAACTTCAGGACCGCCTATGGCTACACCTTC. Amino acids: CAWNFRTAYGYTF.

This clonotype was observed a handful of times. This chain uses TRBV5-1 with TRBJ2-7, with D perhaps matching TRBD1 (5 bases). Deletions cut 5 bases from V and 0 bases from J, with 9 bases between. The CDR3 spans 13 residues. Germline V gene sequence: CDR1 SGHRS, CDR2 YFSETQ. As DNA, the CDR3 is TGCGCCAGCAGTGGCAGGGACTCCTACGAGCAGTACTTC. It translates to CASSGRDSYEQYF.

The chain joins TRBV5-5 to TRBJ2-1; D is perhaps TRBD1 or TRBD2 (6 bases each). CDR1 and CDR2 (germline): SGHKS, YYEKEE (reference sequence). The CDR3 contains 14 residues. V lost 1 base to trimming and J lost 7 bases, with 12 bases between them. The CDR3 sequence: CASSLMGGRNEQFF. Written as DNA, the CDR3 is TGTGCCAGCAGCTTGATGGGGGGCCGGAATGAGCAGTTCTTC. The variable domain in full, with the rest retrieved from reference TRBV5-5 and TRBJ2-1, is DAGVTQSPTHLIKTRGQQVTLRCSPISGHKSVSWYQQVLGQGPQFIFQYYEKEERGRGNFPDRFSARQFPNYSSELNVNALLLGDSALYLCASSLMGGRNEQFFGPGTRLTVL.

This clonotype occurred a few times. The chain joins TRBV4-1 to TRBJ2-1; 7 positions agree with TRBD2. The CDR3 is made up of 17 amino acids. The germline gives CDR1 MGHRA, CDR2 YSYEKL. The V gene end was trimmed by 4 bases and the J gene end by 7 bases; junction bases not matched to a gene: 16. CDR3 sequence reads: CASSREGRAGFVNEQFF. The CDR3 DNA follows: TGCGCCAGCAGCCGAGAGGGGAGGGCCGGGTTTGTGAATGAGCAGTTCTTC.

This CDR3 is CSADGLLPIHNEQFF. In nucleotides, the CDR3 is TGCAGTGCCGACGGACTTCTTCCCATCCACAATGAGCAGTTCTTC. The V and J genes are TRBV20-1 and TRBJ2-1; TRBD2 might be the D (5 bases). Trimming removed 6 bases from V and 5 bases from J, with 20 bases in between. CDR1 and CDR2 (germline): DFQATT, SNEGSKA (reference sequence). The CDR3 loop spans 15 amino acids.

Details on this clonotype: It may be a read error: a sequence one base away is much more abundant. V usage is TRBV16 and J usage is TRBJ1-2; 9 positions match TRBD1. CDR1 KGHSY and CDR2 FQNENV come from the germline V gene. The CDR3 contains 13 residues. The V and J ends lost 2 bases and 6 bases, in that order; junction bases with no gene match: 1. CDR3 bases: TGTGCCAGCAGCCAAGGGACAGGGAATGGCTACACCTTC. Translation: CASSQGTGNGYTF.

The V call is TRBV6-1, the J call TRBJ2-1; tentatively, D is TRBD1 or TRBD2 (5 bases each). Germline loops: CDR1 MNHNS, CDR2 SASEGT. The V end lost 6 bases, the J end lost 4 bases, and 13 bases lay between the germline ends. The CDR3 loop spans 14 amino acids. The CDR3, as DNA: TGTGCCAGCAGGCCTCGAGGGGATTACAATGAGCAGTTCTTC. Translation gives CASRPRGDYNEQFF.

This clonotype showed up just a few times. The V and J genes are TRBV15 and TRBJ2-7; TRBD1 is a possible D gene (5 bases). The CDR3 runs to 15 residues. Germline CDR1 LNHNV, CDR2 YYDKDF (reference sequence). V lost 0 bases and J 3 bases, leaving 12 bases between the germline ends. CDR3 residues: CATSRDGAGYYEQYF. CDR3 in DNA: TGTGCCACCAGCAGAGATGGGGCAGGTTACTACGAGCAGTACTTC.

The table lists this clonotype with a few counts. The chain couples TRBV12-3 or TRBV12-4 to TRBJ1-1; 7 positions agree with TRBD1. The J segment lost 0 bases and the V segment lost 7 bases, leaving 5 bases of the junction unmatched. The CDR3 runs to 14 residues. CDR3 sequence reads: CASTMGQMNTEAFF. DNA of the CDR3: TGTGCCAGCACTATGGGACAGATGAACACTGAAGCTTTCTTT.

In its sample, this clonotype was seen many times. V gene TRBV5-1 combines with J gene TRBJ1-2; D is ambiguous. CDR1 SGHRS and CDR2 YFSETQ come from the germline V gene. The CDR3 extends over 15 amino acids. V was clipped by 0 bases and J by 4 bases, with 13 bases between them. The CDR3 DNA reads TGCGCCAGCAGCTTGGAAAACCGGGCCTCCTATGGCTACACCTTC. Protein: CASSLENRASYGYTF.

The genes are TRBV7-2 and TRBJ2-7, with unresolved D. The length of the CDR3 is 11 residues. In germline, CDR1 is SGHTA, CDR2 FQGNSA. V lost 3 bases, J lost 7 bases, and 7 bases lay in between. The CDR3 DNA reads TGTGCCAGCAGCTTTTACGGGGAGCAGTACTTC. It translates to CASSFYGEQYF.

The chain has TRBV10-2 and TRBJ2-4, with TRBD1 matching over 10 bases. Germline CDR1 and CDR2: WSHSY and SAAADI. The V and J ends lost 0 bases and 8 bases, in that order; junction bases with no gene match: 4. The CDR3 has 15 amino acids. CDR3 loop: CASSESTGGSDIQYF. The CDR3 DNA sequence: TGCGCCAGCAGTGAGTCGACAGGGGGCTCGGACATTCAGTACTTC.

This clonotype has more than one count but fewer than ten. The CDR3 DNA follows: TGTGCCAGCAGTAACCGACAGGGGGCGGCCTACGAGCAGTACTTC. This codes for CASSNRQGAAYEQYF. The chain joins TRBV12-3 or TRBV12-4 to TRBJ2-7; 10 bases agree with TRBD1. V trimming: 5 bases; J trimming: 2 bases; junction bases outside the gene matches: 6. The CDR3 covers 15 residues.

The V and J genes are TRBV4-1 and TRBJ1-3, with TRBD1 as a possible D gene (5 bases). There are 16 residues in the CDR3. The V end lost 5 bases, the J end lost 0 bases, and 14 bases lay between the germline ends. CDR1 MGHRA and CDR2 YSYEKL come from the germline V gene. CDR3 protein: CASSSHPGSSGNTIYF. The CDR3 nucleotides read TGCGCCAGCAGCTCCCACCCAGGGTCCTCTGGAAACACCATATATTTT.

This clonotype was seen only a few times. The chain recombines TRBV25-1 with TRBJ2-3; 7 nucleotides line up with TRBD2. CDR3 length: 18 residues. Unmatched junction bases numbered 9, after V lost 0 bases and J lost 0 bases. The germline gives CDR1 MGHDK, CDR2 SYGVNS. CDR3 residues: CASSEYSTSGTSTDTQYF. The CDR3, as DNA: TGTGCCAGCAGTGAATATAGCACGAGCGGGACGAGCACAGATACGCAGTATTTT.

With respect to this clonotype: One junction end disagrees with the germline gene, perhaps due to a read error. The chain has TRBV2 and TRBJ2-7; weak D call: TRBD2 (6 bases). This CDR3 has 12 amino acids. CDR1 is SNHLY and CDR2 is FYNNEI in the germline V gene. CDR3 bases: TGTGCCAGCAGTGGAGAGTGGGGGGTTGGGCCCTTC. Translation gives CASSGEWGVGPF. The variable domain in full, with the rest retrieved from reference TRBV2 and TRBJ2-7, is EPEVTQTPSHQVTQMGQEVILRCVPISNHLYFYWYRQILGQKVEFLVSFYNNEISEKSEIFDDQFSVERPDGSNFTLKIRSTKLEDSAMYFCASSGEWGVGPFGPGTRLTVT.